This entry describes one T cell receptor beta chain. The authors' processing: Amplification with reference gene primers provided the estimates of nucleated cell counts. Some clones are missing from TCRdb's copy, which holds only in-frame ones; the method was immunoSEQ multiplex PCR. That table furnishes V, J and clone size, whereas the DNA furnished D and trimming. The profile shows 130,000 to 150,000 clones, less than 90% of them singletons. This CDR3 is built from 14 residues. Between the trimmed V and J ends, which lost 4 bases and 1 base, there was a span of 10 bases. Germline values: CDR1 MGHRA, CDR2 YSYEKL. This sample is drawn from a study of blood T cell repertoires in COVID-19. Study summary: The United States, Italy and Spain supplied acute and convalescent COVID-19 samples. PBMCs, B-cell-depleted T cells, or T cells provided the cDNA or gDNA that made up the material.

Material for sequencing was peripheral blood. The receptor's source is a human donor in a cohort sampled during active COVID-19. The V call is TRBV4-1, the J call TRBJ1-2; tentative D call: TRBD1 (5 bases). CDR3 in DNA: TGCGCCAGCAGCCTCCTGGGGGGTAACTATGGCTACACCTTC. It yields the protein CASSLLGGNYGYTF.